This T cell receptor (beta chain) was observed in a study of regulatory T cells in long-lasting Graves disease. At least ten counts were recorded for this clonotype. Its specificity is not known. Time point in this sample: newly diagnosed GD, antithyroid drugs for less than 3 months. RNA extracted from PBMCs served as the sequencing template. Sequencing libraries for TCR beta were prepared with iRepertoire HTBI primers and Arm-PCR of CDR3 regions. TCRdb reprocessed the multiplex PCR reads via MiXCR and lists one record per CDR3 protein. The sample records about 400,000 distinct CDR3 sequences, over 12% being singletons. Findings of the study overall: Analysis covered peripheral blood alone, not thyroid tissue. Among persistent patients, a larger number of public clonotypes were shared (2,741) than among newly diagnosed patients (about 1,000). Patients with persistent disease showed a bias toward TRBV28, TRBJ1-2 and TRBJ2-5. Persistent Graves' patients showed less TCR diversity than newly diagnosed ones.

The CDR3 covers 14 residues. Germline V gene data show CDR1 as LGHDT and CDR2 as YNNKEL (reference sequence). Trimming removed 0 bases from V and 4 bases from J, with 9 bases in between. The sample was also reused in another study, on T cells in Graves' hyperthyroidism and ophthalmopathy.

V usage is TRBV3-1 and J usage is TRBJ2-5; D uncertain. The TCR originated in a woman in her forties with Graves disease. The sequences come from peripheral blood mononuclear cells (PBMCs), collected at new diagnosis, from a patient treated with antithyroid drugs. CDR3 protein: CASSQDGSRETQYF. CDR3 sequence (DNA): TGTGCCAGCAGCCAAGATGGCAGCCGAGAGACCCAGTACTTC.